Included here is one T cell receptor beta chain sequence, with context. With V trimmed by 4 bases and J by 4 bases, 12 bases remained unmatched. Germline CDR1 SEHNR, CDR2 FQNEAQ (reference sequence). The CDR3 runs 17 residues. This entry comes from a study of T cell changes during pregnancy in multiple sclerosis. Here immunoSEQ multiplex PCR was the method, and the copy in TCRdb shows in-frame clones only, minus some. The sample contains tens of thousands of clones, 85% to 90% of which appear only once. The sequence came from a female donor with multiple sclerosis, enrolled in a pregnancy study. Sequenced material: CD8+ T cells from peripheral blood mononuclear cells, taken after pregnancy. The rearrangement links TRBV7-9 to TRBJ2-1; TRBD2 agrees at 8 bases. The CDR3 DNA follows: TGTGCCAGCAGCTATAAGATTGGCGGGGGGACATACAATGAGCAGTTCTTC. This gives the protein CASSYKIGGGTYNEQFF.